The clone carrying this T cell receptor beta chain ranks as large. Its specificity is not known. Sequencing used immunoSEQ multiplex PCR; TCRdb keeps in-frame clones, though not all of them. The sample shows more than 25,000 clones, about 89% of them seen only once. From germline, CDR1 is SGHVS and CDR2 FQNEAQ. The CDR3 contains 17 residues. Unmatched junction bases numbered 11, after V lost 5 bases and J lost 0 bases. The record originates from a study of T cell responses to AZD1222 COVID-19 vaccine. Across the study: Some second doses came at about 4 weeks and others at about 12 weeks; these were pooled.

Study-level findings and limits: Clonal diversity was possibly underestimated, and the donors were mostly white British, with more females. Reports indicate that nearly half of spike-specific TCRs are directed at unmutated variant regions. Spike-specific TCR breadth and depth rose after two AZD1222 doses.

The sample in question was peripheral blood, obtained on day 0 of AZD1222 vaccination. This chain uses TRBV7-8 with TRBJ2-3, with 7 bases aligning to TRBD2. This receptor was identified in an adult in good health. The CDR3 nucleotides are TGTGCCAGCAGCGCACGCCTTTCAGCGGGGAGCACAGATACGCAGTATTTT. Translated, it gives CASSARLSAGSTDTQYF.